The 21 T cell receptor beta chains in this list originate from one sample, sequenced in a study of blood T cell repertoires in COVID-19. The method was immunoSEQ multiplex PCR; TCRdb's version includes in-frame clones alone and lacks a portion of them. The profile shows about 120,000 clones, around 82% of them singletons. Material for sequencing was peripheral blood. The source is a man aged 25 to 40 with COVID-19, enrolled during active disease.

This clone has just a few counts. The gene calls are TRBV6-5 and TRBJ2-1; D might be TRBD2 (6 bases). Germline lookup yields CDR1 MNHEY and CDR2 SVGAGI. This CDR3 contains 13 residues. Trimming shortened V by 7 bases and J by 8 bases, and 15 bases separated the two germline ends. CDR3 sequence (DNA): TGTGCCAGCAAGGGACTTTTTTACCATGAGCAGTTCTTC. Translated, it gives CASKGLFYHEQFF.

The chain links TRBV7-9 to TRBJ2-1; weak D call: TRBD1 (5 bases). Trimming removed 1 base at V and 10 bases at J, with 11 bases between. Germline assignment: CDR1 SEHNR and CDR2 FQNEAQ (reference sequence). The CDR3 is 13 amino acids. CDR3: CASSLGQTNEQFF. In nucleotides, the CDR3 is TGTGCCAGCAGCTTAGGACAGACGAACGAGCAGTTCTTC. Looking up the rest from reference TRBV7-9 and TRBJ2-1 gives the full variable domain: DTGVSQNPRHKITKRGQNVTFRCDPISEHNRLYWYRQTLGQGPEFLTYFQNEAQLEKSRLLSDRFSAERPKGSFSTLEIQRTEQGDSAMYLCASSLGQTNEQFFGPGTRLTVL.

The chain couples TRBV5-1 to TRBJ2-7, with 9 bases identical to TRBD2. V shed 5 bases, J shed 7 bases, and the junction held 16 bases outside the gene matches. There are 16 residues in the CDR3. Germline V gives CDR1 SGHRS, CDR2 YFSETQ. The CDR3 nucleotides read TGCGCCAGCAGACTGGGAAGCGGGAGGCAAGTGGGGGAGCAGTACTTC. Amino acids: CASRLGSGRQVGEQYF.

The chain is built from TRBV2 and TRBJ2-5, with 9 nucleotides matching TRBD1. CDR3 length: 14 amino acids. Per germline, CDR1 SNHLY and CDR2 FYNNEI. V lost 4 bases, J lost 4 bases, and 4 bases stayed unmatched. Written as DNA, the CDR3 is TGTGCCAGCAGTGTGGGGACAGGGAGAGAGACCCAGTACTTC. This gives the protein CASSVGTGRETQYF.

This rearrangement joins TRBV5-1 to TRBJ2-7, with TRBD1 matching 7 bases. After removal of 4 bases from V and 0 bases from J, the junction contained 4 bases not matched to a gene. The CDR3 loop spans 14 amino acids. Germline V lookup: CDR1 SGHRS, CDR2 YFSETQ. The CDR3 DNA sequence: TGCGCCAGCAGCCGGACAGGAGCCTCCTACGAGCAGTACTTC. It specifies CASSRTGASYEQYF.

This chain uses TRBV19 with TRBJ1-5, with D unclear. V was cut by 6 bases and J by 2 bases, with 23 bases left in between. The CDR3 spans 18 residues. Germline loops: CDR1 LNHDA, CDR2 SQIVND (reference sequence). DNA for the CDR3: TGTGCCAGTAGCCGTGGTGGAATTAGCGGGTCGGGCAATCAGCCCCAGCATTTT. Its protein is CASSRGGISGSGNQPQHF.

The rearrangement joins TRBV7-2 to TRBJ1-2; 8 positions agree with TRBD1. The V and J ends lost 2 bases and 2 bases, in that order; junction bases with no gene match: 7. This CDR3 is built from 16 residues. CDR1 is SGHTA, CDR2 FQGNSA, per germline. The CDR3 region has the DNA TGTGCCAGCAGCTTAACCGGACAGGGAGTCAACTATGGCTACACCTTC. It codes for CASSLTGQGVNYGYTF. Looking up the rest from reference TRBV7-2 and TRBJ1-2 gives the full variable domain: GAGVSQSPSNKVTEKGKDVELRCDPISGHTALYWYRQSLGQGLEFLIYFQGNSAPDKSGLPSDRFSAERTGGSVSTLTIQRTQQEDSAVYLCASSLTGQGVNYGYTFGSGTRLTVV.

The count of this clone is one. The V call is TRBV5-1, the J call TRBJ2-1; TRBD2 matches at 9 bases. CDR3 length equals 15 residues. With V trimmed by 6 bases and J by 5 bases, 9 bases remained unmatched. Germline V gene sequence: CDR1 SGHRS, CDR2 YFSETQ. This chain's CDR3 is CASTRRLADHNEQFF. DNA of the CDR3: TGCGCCAGCACGCGTCGACTAGCGGATCACAATGAGCAGTTCTTC.

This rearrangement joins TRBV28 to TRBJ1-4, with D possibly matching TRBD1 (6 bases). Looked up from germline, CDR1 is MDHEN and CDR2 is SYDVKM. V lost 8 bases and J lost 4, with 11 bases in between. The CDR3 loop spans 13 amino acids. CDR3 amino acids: CASGGGVNEKLFF. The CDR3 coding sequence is TGTGCCAGCGGGGGGGGCGTTAATGAAAAACTGTTTTTT.

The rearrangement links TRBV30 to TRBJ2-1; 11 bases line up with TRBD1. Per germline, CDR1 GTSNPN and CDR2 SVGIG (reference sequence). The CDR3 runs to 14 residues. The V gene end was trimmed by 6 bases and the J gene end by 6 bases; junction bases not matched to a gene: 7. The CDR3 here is CACLDRGLPNEQFF. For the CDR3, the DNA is TGTGCCTGCCTGGACAGGGGGCTTCCCAATGAGCAGTTCTTC. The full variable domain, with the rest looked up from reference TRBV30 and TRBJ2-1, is SQTIHQWPATLVQPVGSPLSLECTVEGTSNPNLYWYRQAAGRGLQLLFYSVGIGQISSEVPQNLSASRPQDRQFILSSKKLLLSDSGFYLCACLDRGLPNEQFFGPGTRLTVL.

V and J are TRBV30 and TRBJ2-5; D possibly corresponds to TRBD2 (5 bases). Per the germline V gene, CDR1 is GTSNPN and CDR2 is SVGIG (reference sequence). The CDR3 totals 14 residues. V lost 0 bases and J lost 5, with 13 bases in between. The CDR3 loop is CAWSVTGYGETQYF. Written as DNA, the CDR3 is TGTGCCTGGAGTGTAACGGGGTACGGGGAGACCCAGTACTTC.

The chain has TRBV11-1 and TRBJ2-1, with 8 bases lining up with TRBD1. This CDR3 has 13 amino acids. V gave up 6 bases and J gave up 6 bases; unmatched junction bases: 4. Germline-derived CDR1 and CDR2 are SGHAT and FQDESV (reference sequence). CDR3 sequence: CASRPTGVNEQFF. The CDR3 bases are TGTGCCAGCAGGCCGACAGGGGTCAATGAGCAGTTCTTC.

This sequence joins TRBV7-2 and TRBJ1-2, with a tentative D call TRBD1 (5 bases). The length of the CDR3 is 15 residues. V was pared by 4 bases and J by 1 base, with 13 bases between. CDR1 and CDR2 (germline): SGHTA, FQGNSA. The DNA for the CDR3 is TGTGCCAGCAGCTCGCTTGGGGCACGTAACTATGGCTACACCTTC. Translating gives CASSSLGARNYGYTF.

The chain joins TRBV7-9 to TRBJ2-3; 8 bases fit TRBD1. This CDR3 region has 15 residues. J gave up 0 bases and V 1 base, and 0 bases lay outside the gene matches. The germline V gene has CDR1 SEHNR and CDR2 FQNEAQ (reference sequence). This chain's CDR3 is CASSLGTGSTDTQYF. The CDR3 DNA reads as TGTGCCAGCAGCTTAGGGACAGGGAGCACAGATACGCAGTATTTT.

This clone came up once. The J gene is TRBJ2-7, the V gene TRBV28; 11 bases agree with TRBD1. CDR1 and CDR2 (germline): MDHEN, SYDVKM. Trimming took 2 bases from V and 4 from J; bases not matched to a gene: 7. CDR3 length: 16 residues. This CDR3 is CASSLEWTGGDYEQYF. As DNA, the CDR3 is TGTGCCAGCAGTTTAGAGTGGACAGGGGGCGATTACGAGCAGTACTTC. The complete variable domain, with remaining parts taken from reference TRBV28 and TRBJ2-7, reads DVKVTQSSRYLVKRTGEKVFLECVQDMDHENMFWYRQDPGLGLRLIYFSYDVKMKEKGDIPEGYSVSREKKERFSLILESASTNQTSMYLCASSLEWTGGDYEQYFGPGTRLTVT.

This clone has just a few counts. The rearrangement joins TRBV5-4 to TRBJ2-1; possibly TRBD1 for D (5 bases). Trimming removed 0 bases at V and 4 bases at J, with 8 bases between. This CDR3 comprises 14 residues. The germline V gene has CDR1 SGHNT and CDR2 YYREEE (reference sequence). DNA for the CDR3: TGTGCCAGCAGCTTGGTGGGGCCGTACAATGAGCAGTTCTTC. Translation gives CASSLVGPYNEQFF. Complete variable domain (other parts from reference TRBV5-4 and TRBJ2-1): ETGVTQSPTHLIKTRGQQVTLRCSSQSGHNTVSWYQQALGQGPQFIFQYYREEENGRGNFPPRFSGLQFPNYSSELNVNALELDDSALYLCASSLVGPYNEQFFGPGTRLTVL.

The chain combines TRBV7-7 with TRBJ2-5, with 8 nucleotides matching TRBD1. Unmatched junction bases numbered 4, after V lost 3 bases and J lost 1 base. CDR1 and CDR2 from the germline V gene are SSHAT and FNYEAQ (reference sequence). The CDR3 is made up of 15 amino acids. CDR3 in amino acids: CASSFGRGLQETQYF. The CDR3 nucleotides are TGTGCCAGCAGCTTTGGCAGGGGGCTCCAAGAGACCCAGTACTTC.

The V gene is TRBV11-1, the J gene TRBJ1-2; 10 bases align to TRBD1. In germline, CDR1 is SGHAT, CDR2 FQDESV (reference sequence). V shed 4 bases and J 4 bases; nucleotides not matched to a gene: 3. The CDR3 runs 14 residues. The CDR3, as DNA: TGTGCCAGCAGCTACGGACAGGGGGGCTATGGCTACACCTTC. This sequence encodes CASSYGQGGYGYTF.

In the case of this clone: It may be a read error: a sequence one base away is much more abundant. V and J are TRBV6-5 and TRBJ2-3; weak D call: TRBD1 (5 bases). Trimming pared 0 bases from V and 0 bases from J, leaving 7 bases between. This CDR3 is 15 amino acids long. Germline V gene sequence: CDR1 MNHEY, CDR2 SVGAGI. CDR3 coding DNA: TGTGCCAGCAGTTACTCGGCAGGGAGCACAGATACGCAGTATTTT. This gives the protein CASSYSAGSTDTQYF.

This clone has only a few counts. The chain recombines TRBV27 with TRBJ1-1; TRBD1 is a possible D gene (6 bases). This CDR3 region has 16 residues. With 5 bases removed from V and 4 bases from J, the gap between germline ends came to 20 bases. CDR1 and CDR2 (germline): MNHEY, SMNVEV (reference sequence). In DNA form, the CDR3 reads TGTGCCAGCAGTCCCCACGGGGGGGGAGGGGGCACTGAAGCTTTCTTT. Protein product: CASSPHGGGGGTEAFF.

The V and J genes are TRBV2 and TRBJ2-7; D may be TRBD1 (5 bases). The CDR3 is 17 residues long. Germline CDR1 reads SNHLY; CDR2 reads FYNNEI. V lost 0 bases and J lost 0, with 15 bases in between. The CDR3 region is CASSEAGNRLPSYEQYF. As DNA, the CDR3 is TGTGCCAGCAGTGAAGCAGGAAACAGGCTTCCCTCCTACGAGCAGTACTTC.